The rows below give T cell receptor beta chains drawn from one sample of a study of T cell changes during pregnancy in multiple sclerosis. The protocol was immunoSEQ multiplex PCR, while the TCRdb copy is restricted to in-frame clones and leaves out a portion. The repertoire holds around 80,000 clones, with around 90% as singletons. The starting material was peripheral blood, obtained before pregnancy. Every receptor here comes from a female donor with multiple sclerosis, enrolled in a pregnancy study. Each CDR3 is given with its conserved first and last residue. Fields, in order: CDR3 protein, V gene, J gene.

CASVDRGSVVPNNQPQHF	TRBV19	TRBJ1-5
CASTPDREPYEQYF	TRBV19	TRBJ2-7
CASSLDPLLAGFYNEQFF	TRBV7-2	TRBJ2-1
CSVEVILTQYF	TRBV29-1	TRBJ2-5
CATSRPGEGNQPQHF	TRBV15	TRBJ1-5
CASGTNYEQYF	TRBV28	TRBJ2-7
CASSSAGNRYEQYF	TRBV7-9	TRBJ2-7
CASSQDLGGRTYNEQFF	TRBV4-2	TRBJ2-1
CASSFAQAYEQYF	TRBV27	TRBJ2-7
CASSLTAGANVLTF	TRBV5-1	TRBJ2-6
CASLRAPYEQYF	TRBV28	TRBJ2-7
CASSLERNYEQYF	TRBV7-2	TRBJ2-7
CATRGAGLAAIDEQFF	TRBV15	TRBJ2-1
CASSLQGLAGNEQFF	TRBV11-2	TRBJ2-1
CATSREAGDSYEQYF	TRBV15	TRBJ2-7
CASSRRGEKLFF	TRBV6-5	TRBJ1-4
CASSITGNNYEQYF	TRBV19	TRBJ2-7
CASSPWTGRRADTQYF	TRBV19	TRBJ2-3
CASTGQNTNTGELFF	TRBV6-1	TRBJ2-2
CSVEDRTATYGYTF	TRBV29-1	TRBJ1-2
CASSSLAGGYNEQFF	TRBV5-1	TRBJ2-1
CASSPEMAGAGVTMNTEAFF	TRBV18	TRBJ1-1
CASSQVAGGVYEQYF	TRBV14	TRBJ2-7
CASSQITNQPQHF	TRBV4-1	TRBJ1-5